A single sample is the source of the 23 T cell receptor beta chains below, sequenced in a study of identical twins. Each CDR3 protein gets one entry after TCRdb re-called the 5' RACE reads with MiXCR. The sample lists approximately 210,000 distinct CDR3 sequences; 9.4% were seen once. What was sequenced was memory (CD45RO+) T cells sorted from blood. Receptor source: a woman under 30 in good health.

This clonotype was picked up a small number of times. This chain links TRBV20-1 with TRBJ1-6; D is perhaps TRBD1 (6 bases). With 6 bases removed from V and 8 bases from J, the gap between germline ends came to 23 bases. Germline V gene sequence: CDR1 DFQATT, CDR2 SNEGSKA (reference sequence). This CDR3 contains 16 residues. The chain's CDR3 is CSATTGSEGDHSPLHF. The CDR3 DNA sequence: TGCAGTGCCACGACAGGTTCCGAAGGGGATCATTCACCCCTCCACTTT.

This clonotype was detected many times. The chain employs TRBV20-1 and TRBJ2-7; D is unresolved. V shed 6 bases and J shed 5 bases, with 14 bases lying between them. The CDR3 loop spans 12 amino acids. From germline, CDR1 is DFQATT and CDR2 SNEGSKA (reference sequence). CDR3 DNA: TGCAGTGCGCGAGGACCTAGGAACGAGCAGTACTTC. This gives the protein CSARGPRNEQYF.

This clonotype has at least ten counts. The CDR3 spells CSAGTSYEQYF. CDR3 DNA: TGCAGCGCTGGGACTAGCTACGAGCAGTACTTC. This chain connects TRBV20-1 to TRBJ2-7; 8 bases align to TRBD2. The V gene's germline CDR1 is DFQATT and CDR2 SNEGSKA (reference sequence). CDR3 length equals 11 residues.

This clonotype occurred many times. The chain links TRBV7-9 to TRBJ1-2; D is unresolved. The germline gives CDR1 SEHNR, CDR2 FQNEAQ (reference sequence). V shed 5 bases and J shed 14 bases, with 18 bases lying between them. CDR3 size: 12 residues. The CDR3 spells CASSQQPPYMTF. CDR3 DNA: TGTGCCAGCAGCCAACAGCCGCCTTACATGACCTTC.

This clonotype has a handful of counts. The genes are TRBV12-3 or TRBV12-4 and TRBJ2-5, with D possibly matching TRBD2 (5 bases). Trimming left V 2 bases short and J 4 bases short, with 14 bases between. The CDR3 is 15 residues long. The CDR3 protein is CASSLRGRGIETQYF. CDR3 sequence (DNA): TGTGCCAGCAGTTTACGCGGACGGGGAATAGAGACCCAGTACTTC.

V usage is TRBV30 and J usage is TRBJ1-5; D remains ambiguous. Trimming took off 2 bases at V and 1 base at J, with 9 bases between the two ends. Germline loops: CDR1 GTSNPN, CDR2 SVGIG (reference sequence). The length of the CDR3 is 14 residues. The CDR3 loop reads CAWSLILSNQPQHF. The CDR3 DNA sequence: TGTGCCTGGAGTCTCATATTGAGCAATCAGCCCCAGCATTTT.

This clonotype was counted at least ten times. V is TRBV20-1 and J is TRBJ1-5; the match to TRBD1 covers 7 bases. The CDR3 spans 13 residues. The junction had 4 bases not matched to a gene; V was cut back by 5 bases and J by 3 bases. Germline-derived CDR1 and CDR2 are DFQATT and SNEGSKA (reference sequence). CDR3 nucleotide sequence: TGCAGTGCTGGGGACAGCTACAATCAGCCCCAGCATTTT. Amino acid sequence: CSAGDSYNQPQHF.

The gene calls are TRBV6-1 and TRBJ2-2, with D possibly matching TRBD2 (6 bases). Germline V gene sequence: CDR1 MNHNS, CDR2 SASEGT. The germline V and J ends were trimmed by 4 bases and 3 bases, with 12 bases remaining between them. The length of the CDR3 is 15 residues. The DNA for the CDR3 is TGTGCCAGCAGTGCGGAGGGTAGGGACACCGGGGAGCTGTTTTTT. This codes for CASSAEGRDTGELFF.

This chain joins TRBV7-2 and TRBJ1-1; no reliable D call. Germline V gives CDR1 SGHTA, CDR2 FQGNSA. V was shortened by 1 base and J by 3 bases, with 12 bases between the two germline ends. This CDR3 region has 15 residues. CDR3 in amino acids: CASSLDSFYHTEAFF. The CDR3 nucleotides read TGTGCCAGCAGCTTAGACAGTTTCTATCACACTGAAGCTTTCTTT.

There are many counts of this clonotype. This chain connects TRBV18 to TRBJ1-1; tentatively, D is TRBD1 (5 bases). Looked up from germline, CDR1 is KGHSH and CDR2 is LQKENI. The CDR3 length is 12 residues. The V end was cut by 4 bases, the J end by 4 bases, with 7 bases between. As DNA, the CDR3 is TGTGCCAGCTCACGGGGGGGCACTGAAGCTTTCTTT. The encoded protein is CASSRGGTEAFF.

This clonotype occurred a few times. J is TRBJ2-3 and V is TRBV7-8; maybe TRBD2 (6 bases). The CDR3 is made up of 13 amino acids. CDR1 SGHVS and CDR2 FQNEAQ come from the germline V gene. V dropped 6 bases and J dropped 0 bases, with 7 bases sitting between them. The CDR3 DNA follows: TGTGCCAGCAGAGGAGGGAGCACAGATACGCAGTATTTT. This gives the protein CASRGGSTDTQYF.

The chain combines TRBV11-1 with TRBJ2-1, with D unclear. The CDR3 has 13 amino acids. Germline CDR1 reads SGHAT; CDR2 reads FQDESV (reference sequence). Trimming took 4 bases from V and 8 from J, leaving 12 bases between them. The CDR3 here is CASSWGFSYEQFF. The CDR3 DNA reads TGTGCCAGCAGCTGGGGATTTAGTTATGAGCAGTTCTTC.

This clonotype was observed many times. V usage is TRBV5-5 and J usage is TRBJ2-7, with 10 bases that match TRBD2. CDR1 is SGHKS, CDR2 YYEKEE, per germline (reference sequence). CDR3 length: 16 residues. With V trimmed by 0 bases and J by 0 bases, 3 bases remained unmatched. The CDR3 nucleotides are TGTGCCAGCAGCTTGGTAGCGGGAGGAACCTCCTACGAGCAGTACTTC. Translating it yields CASSLVAGGTSYEQYF.

This sequence joins TRBV5-1 and TRBJ2-7, with 7 bases that match TRBD1. Losses at the gene ends were 1 base for V and 0 bases for J; bases not matched to a gene: 4. This CDR3 contains 15 residues. Per the germline V gene, CDR1 is SGHRS and CDR2 is YFSETQ. The CDR3 here is CASSLLTGASYEQYF. The CDR3 DNA follows: TGCGCCAGCAGCTTGTTAACAGGGGCCTCCTACGAGCAGTACTTC.

The chain carries TRBV11-2 and TRBJ2-1; D possibly uses TRBD1 or TRBD2 (6 bases each). CDR1 is SGHAT and CDR2 is FQNNGV in the germline V gene. This CDR3 is 13 amino acids long. V was shortened by 4 bases and J by 8 bases, with 12 bases between the two germline ends. CDR3 amino acids: CASSSGARDEQFF. CDR3 bases: TGTGCCAGCAGCTCGGGGGCCCGCGATGAGCAGTTCTTC.

The J gene is TRBJ2-2, the V gene TRBV5-1, with 11 bases matching TRBD2. J lost 6 bases, V lost 1 base, and 5 bases had no gene match. CDR1 is SGHRS and CDR2 is YFSETQ in the germline V gene. CDR3 length: 16 residues. Here the CDR3 DNA reads TGCGCCAGCAGCTTGAGGCTAGCGGGAGGCTCCGGGGAGCTGTTTTTT. This encodes CASSLRLAGGSGELFF.

This clonotype was picked up a small number of times. The V and J genes are TRBV20-1 and TRBJ2-1, with 11 bases matching TRBD2. CDR1 and CDR2 (germline): DFQATT, SNEGSKA (reference sequence). The CDR3 is made up of 16 amino acids. The J segment lost 0 bases and the V segment lost 0 bases, leaving 1 base of the junction unmatched. As DNA, the CDR3 is TGCAGTGCTAGAGAAACTAGCGGGGGCTCCTACAATGAGCAGTTCTTC. It yields the protein CSARETSGGSYNEQFF.

This clonotype has at least ten counts. The rearrangement joins TRBV4-2 to TRBJ2-2; a possible D gene is TRBD1 (7 bases). Looked up from germline, CDR1 is LGHNA and CDR2 is YNFKEQ. Deletions cut 0 bases from V and 4 bases from J, with 12 bases between. There are 16 residues in the CDR3. The CDR3 spells CASSQEAQGGTGELFF. CDR3 nucleotides: TGTGCCAGCAGCCAAGAGGCCCAGGGGGGCACCGGGGAGCTGTTTTTT.

The genes are TRBV5-1 and TRBJ1-1; TRBD1 is a possible D gene (6 bases). Germline CDR1 reads SGHRS; CDR2 reads YFSETQ. V was clipped by 0 bases and J by 3 bases, with 9 bases between them. The length of the CDR3 is 14 residues. The CDR3 coding sequence is TGCGCCAGCAGCTTGGTAAGGGGGGACACTGAAGCTTTCTTT. Encoded protein: CASSLVRGDTEAFF.

This clonotype was counted a few times. The chain joins TRBV7-9 to TRBJ2-7; TRBD1 or TRBD2 may be the D gene (6 bases each). The CDR3 runs to 15 residues. Trimming took 2 bases from V and 5 from J, leaving 16 bases between them. Germline values: CDR1 SEHNR, CDR2 FQNEAQ (reference sequence). The CDR3 DNA reads TGTGCCAGCAGCTTAAGGGAGCGAGGGGGGAACGAGCAGTACTTC. Its protein product is CASSLRERGGNEQYF.

This chain uses TRBV29-1 with TRBJ1-2; D not certain. The germline V gene encodes CDR1 SQVTM and CDR2 ANQGSEA. This CDR3 is 14 amino acids long. V lost 8 bases, J lost 2 bases, and 18 bases lay in between. CDR3: CSSIALSSNYGYTF. DNA of the CDR3: TGCAGCTCAATAGCGTTGTCCAGCAACTATGGCTACACCTTC.

This clonotype was picked up a small number of times. The V call is TRBV7-2, the J call TRBJ2-7, with D possibly TRBD2 on 6 matching bases. The CDR3 totals 15 residues. Deletions cut 0 bases from V and 2 bases from J, with 11 bases between. Germline V gene lookup returns CDR1 SGHTA and CDR2 FQGNSA. In nucleotides, the CDR3 is TGTGCCAGCAGCTTAGCGAGTAGCGGCACCTACGAGCAGTACTTC. As protein: CASSLASSGTYEQYF.

Ten or more counts support this clonotype. The chain joins TRBV7-9 to TRBJ2-3; TRBD2 might be the D (5 bases). The germline gives CDR1 SEHNR, CDR2 FQNEAQ (reference sequence). The V end lost 5 bases, the J end lost 2 bases, and 8 bases lay between the germline ends. CDR3 size: 13 residues. The CDR3 loop reads CASSPEATDTQYF. The CDR3 DNA follows: TGTGCCAGCAGCCCGGAGGCCACAGATACGCAGTATTTT.